This T cell receptor beta chain was observed in a study of T-cell memory formation after mild COVID-19. Study-level findings and limits: Later expanders leaned CD4+, whereas day 15 to 85 contracting clones were balanced CD4/CD8. Second-wave clones peaking on day 37 lacked confirmed SARS-CoV-2 specificity. Mostly located in CM and EM were contracting CD4+ clones, with contracting CD8+ clones located in EMRA.

One entry per CDR3 protein results from TCRdb running MiXCR on the 5' RACE reads. The sample consists of about 290,000 distinct CDR3 sequences, approximately 15% of them appearing once. This clonotype was seen a handful of times. The target antigen is unknown. The CDR3 is 17 amino acids. Looked up from germline, CDR1 is LGHDT and CDR2 is YNNKEL (reference sequence). Deletions cut 4 bases from V and 0 bases from J, with 13 bases between. The sequenced sample was PBMCs or a T cell subset sorted from them (not recorded which). The rearrangement joins TRBV3-1 to TRBJ2-6; perhaps TRBD1 as D (5 bases). This clonotype was sampled from a man aged 18 to 30 who had mild COVID-19 (a few samples of this study predate the infection). Cell type and time point are not known. The CDR3 sequence is CASSPSRVNSGANVLTF. The CDR3 region has the DNA TGTGCCAGCAGCCCTTCCAGGGTGAACTCTGGGGCCAACGTCCTGACTTTC.